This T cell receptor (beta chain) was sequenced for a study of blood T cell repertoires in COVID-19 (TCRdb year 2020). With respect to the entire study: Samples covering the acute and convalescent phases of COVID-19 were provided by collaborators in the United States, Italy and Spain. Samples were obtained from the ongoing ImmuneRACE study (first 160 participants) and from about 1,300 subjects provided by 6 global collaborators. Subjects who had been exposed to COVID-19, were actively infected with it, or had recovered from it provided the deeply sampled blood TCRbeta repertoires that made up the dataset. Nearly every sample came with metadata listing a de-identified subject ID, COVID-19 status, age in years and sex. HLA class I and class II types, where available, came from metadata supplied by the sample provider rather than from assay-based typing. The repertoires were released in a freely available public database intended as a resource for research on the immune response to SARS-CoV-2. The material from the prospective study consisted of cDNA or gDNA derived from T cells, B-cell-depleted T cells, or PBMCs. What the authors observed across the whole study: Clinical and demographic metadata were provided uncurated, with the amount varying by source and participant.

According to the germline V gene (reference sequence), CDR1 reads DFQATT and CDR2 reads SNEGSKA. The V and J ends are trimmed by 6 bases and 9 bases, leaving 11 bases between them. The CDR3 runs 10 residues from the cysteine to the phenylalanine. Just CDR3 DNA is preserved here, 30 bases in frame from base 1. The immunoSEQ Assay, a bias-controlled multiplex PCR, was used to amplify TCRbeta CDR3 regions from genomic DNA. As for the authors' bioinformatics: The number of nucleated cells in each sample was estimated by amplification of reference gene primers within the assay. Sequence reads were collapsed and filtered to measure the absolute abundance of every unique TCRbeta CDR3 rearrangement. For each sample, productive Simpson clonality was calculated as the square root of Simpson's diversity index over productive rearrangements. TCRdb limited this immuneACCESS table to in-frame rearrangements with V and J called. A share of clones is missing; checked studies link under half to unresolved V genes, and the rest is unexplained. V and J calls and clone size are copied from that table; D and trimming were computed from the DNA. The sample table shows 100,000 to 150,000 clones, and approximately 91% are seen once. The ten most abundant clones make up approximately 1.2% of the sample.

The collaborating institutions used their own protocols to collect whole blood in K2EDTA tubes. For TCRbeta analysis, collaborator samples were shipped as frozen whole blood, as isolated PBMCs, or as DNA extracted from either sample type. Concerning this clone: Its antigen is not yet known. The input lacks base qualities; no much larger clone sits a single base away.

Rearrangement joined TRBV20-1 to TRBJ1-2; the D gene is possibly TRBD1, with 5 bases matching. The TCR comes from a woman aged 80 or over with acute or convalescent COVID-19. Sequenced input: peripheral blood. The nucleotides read TGCAGTGCCTGGGGGGACCGCTACACCTTC. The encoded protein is CSAWGDRYTF.